The following is a T cell receptor beta chain sequence with its context. The data are from a study of control samples from healthy donors and cancer patients. Repertoires were generated with immunoSEQ multiplex PCR, while TCRdb's copy carries only in-frame clones and drops some. The sample contains fewer than 110,000 clones, more than 85% of which appear only once. This sequence originates from a man in his fifties or sixties with lung cancer. The sample taken for sequencing was PBMCs.

Here the CDR3 reads CASSLLQGSGSPLHF. The CDR3 region has the DNA TGTGCCAGCAGCTTATTACAGGGAAGCGGTTCACCCCTCCACTTT. This rearrangement joins TRBV5-6 to TRBJ1-6, with TRBD1 as a possible D gene (6 bases). CDR1 SGHDT and CDR2 YYEEEE come from the germline V gene. Between the trimmed V and J ends, which lost 2 bases and 9 bases, there was a span of 15 bases. The CDR3 runs 15 residues.